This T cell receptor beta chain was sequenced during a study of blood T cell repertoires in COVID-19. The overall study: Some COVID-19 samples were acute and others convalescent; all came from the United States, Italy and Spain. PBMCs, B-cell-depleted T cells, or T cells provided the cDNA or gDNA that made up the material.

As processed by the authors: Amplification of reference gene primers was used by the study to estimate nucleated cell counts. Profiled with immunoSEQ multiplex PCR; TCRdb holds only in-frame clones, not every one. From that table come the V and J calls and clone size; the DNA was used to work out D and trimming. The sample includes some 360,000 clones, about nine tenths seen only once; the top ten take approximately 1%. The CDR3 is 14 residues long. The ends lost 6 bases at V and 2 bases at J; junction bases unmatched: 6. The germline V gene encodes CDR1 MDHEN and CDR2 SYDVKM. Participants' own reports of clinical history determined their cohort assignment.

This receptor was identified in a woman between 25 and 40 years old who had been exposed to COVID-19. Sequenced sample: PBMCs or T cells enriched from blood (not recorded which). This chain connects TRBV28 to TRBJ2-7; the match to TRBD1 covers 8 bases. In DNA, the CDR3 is TGTGCCAGCAGGCGACAGGGGCCAACCTACGAGCAGTACTTC. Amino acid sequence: CASRRQGPTYEQYF.